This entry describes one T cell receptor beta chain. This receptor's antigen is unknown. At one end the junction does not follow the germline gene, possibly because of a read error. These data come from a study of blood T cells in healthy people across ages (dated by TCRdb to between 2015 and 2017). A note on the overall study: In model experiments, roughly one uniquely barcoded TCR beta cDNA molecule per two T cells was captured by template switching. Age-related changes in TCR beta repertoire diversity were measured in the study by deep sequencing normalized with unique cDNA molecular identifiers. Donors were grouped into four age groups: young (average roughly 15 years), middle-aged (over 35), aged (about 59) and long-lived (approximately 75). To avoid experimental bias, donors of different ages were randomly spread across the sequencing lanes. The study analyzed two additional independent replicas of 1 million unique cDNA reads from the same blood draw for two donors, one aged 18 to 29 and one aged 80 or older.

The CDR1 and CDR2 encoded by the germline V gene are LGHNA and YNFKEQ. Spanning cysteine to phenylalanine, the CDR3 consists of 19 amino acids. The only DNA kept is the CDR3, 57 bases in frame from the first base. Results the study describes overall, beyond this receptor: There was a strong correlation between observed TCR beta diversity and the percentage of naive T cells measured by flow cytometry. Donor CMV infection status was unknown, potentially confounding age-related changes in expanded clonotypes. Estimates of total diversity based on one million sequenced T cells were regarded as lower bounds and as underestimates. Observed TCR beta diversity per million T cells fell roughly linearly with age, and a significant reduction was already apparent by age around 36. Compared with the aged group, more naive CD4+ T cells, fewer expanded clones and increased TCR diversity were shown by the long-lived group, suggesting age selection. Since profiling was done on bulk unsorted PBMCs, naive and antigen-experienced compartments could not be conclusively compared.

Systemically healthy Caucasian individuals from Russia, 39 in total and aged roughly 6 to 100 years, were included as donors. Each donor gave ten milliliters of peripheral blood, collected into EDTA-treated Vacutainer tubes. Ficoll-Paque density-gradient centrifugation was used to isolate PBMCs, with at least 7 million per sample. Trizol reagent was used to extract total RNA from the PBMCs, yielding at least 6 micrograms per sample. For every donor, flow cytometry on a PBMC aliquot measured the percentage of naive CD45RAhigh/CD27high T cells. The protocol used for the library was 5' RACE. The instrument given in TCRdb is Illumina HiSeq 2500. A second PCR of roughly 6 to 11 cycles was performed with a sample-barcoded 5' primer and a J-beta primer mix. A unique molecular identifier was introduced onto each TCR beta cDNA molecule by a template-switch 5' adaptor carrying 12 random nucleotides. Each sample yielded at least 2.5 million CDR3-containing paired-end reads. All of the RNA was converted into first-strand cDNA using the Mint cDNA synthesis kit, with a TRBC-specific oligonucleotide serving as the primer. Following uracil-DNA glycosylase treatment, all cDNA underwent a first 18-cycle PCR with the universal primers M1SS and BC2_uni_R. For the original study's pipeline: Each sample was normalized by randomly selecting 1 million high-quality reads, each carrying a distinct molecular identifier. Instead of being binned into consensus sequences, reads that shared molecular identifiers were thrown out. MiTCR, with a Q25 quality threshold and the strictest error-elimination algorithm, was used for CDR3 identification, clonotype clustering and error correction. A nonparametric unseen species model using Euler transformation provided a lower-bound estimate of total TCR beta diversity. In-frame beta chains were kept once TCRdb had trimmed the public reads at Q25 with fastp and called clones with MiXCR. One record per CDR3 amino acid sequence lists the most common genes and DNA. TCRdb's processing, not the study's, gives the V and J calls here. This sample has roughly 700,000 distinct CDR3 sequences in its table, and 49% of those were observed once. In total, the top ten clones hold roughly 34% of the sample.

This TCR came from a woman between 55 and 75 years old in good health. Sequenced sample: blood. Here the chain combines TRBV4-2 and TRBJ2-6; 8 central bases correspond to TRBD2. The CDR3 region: CASRLTPLAASSGANVPTF. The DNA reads TGTGCCAGCAGACTCACGCCACTAGCGGCTAGCTCTGGGGCCAACGTCCCGACTTTC.